The next 6 T cell receptor beta chains were all read from a single sample in a study of blood T cell repertoires in COVID-19. The repertoire was sequenced with immunoSEQ multiplex PCR; TCRdb's copy has only in-frame clones and lacks some. The sample shows roughly 100,000 clones, around 90% of them seen only once. The sequencing input was peripheral blood. These receptors all stem from a woman older than 75 with active COVID-19.

This chain connects TRBV2 to TRBJ1-2; 12 bases are a match to TRBD1. Trimming at V came to 5 bases and at J to 6 bases, leaving 4 bases not matched to a gene. This CDR3 region has 14 residues. Germline V gene lookup returns CDR1 SNHLY and CDR2 FYNNEI. The CDR3: CASSPGTGGHGYTF. CDR3 in DNA: TGTGCCAGCAGTCCCGGGACAGGGGGCCATGGCTACACCTTC. Supplemented by reference TRBV2 and TRBJ1-2, the full variable domain reads EPEVTQTPSHQVTQMGQEVILRCVPISNHLYFYWYRQILGQKVEFLVSFYNNEISEKSEIFDDQFSVERPDGSNFTLKIRSTKLEDSAMYFCASSPGTGGHGYTFGSGTRLTVV.

The J gene is TRBJ2-5, the V gene TRBV25-1, with D perhaps matching TRBD1 (6 bases). Trimming cost V 3 bases and J 5 bases, with 16 bases left between them. The CDR3 loop spans 15 amino acids. Germline V gene lookup returns CDR1 MGHDK and CDR2 SYGVNS. DNA of the CDR3: TGTGCCAGCAGTGATCTGGGGGCGGCCTCGGAGACCCAGTACTTC. Its translation is CASSDLGAASETQYF.

This chain links TRBV15 with TRBJ2-7; D is uncertain. The V end lost 1 base, the J end lost 3 bases, and 13 bases lay between the germline ends. The CDR3 is 15 residues long. Germline assignment: CDR1 LNHNV and CDR2 YYDKDF (reference sequence). Here the CDR3 DNA reads TGTGCCACCAGCAGAGGAATCGAGATTTTCTACGAGCAGTACTTC. Amino acids: CATSRGIEIFYEQYF.

Only a few counts were recorded for this clone. The chain uses TRBV18 and TRBJ2-7; 9 nucleotides agree with TRBD1. The CDR3 consists of 14 residues. V lost 6 bases, J lost 2 bases, and 5 bases stayed unmatched. The germline V gene encodes CDR1 KGHSH and CDR2 LQKENI. CDR3 residues: CASSSGQGTYEQYF. In DNA form, the CDR3 reads TGTGCCAGCTCGTCGGGACAGGGTACCTACGAGCAGTACTTC.

The V call is TRBV28, the J call TRBJ1-2, with 7 nucleotides matching TRBD1. J gave up 6 bases and V 9 bases, and 13 bases lay outside the gene matches. Germline V lookup: CDR1 MDHEN, CDR2 SYDVKM. The CDR3 is made up of 14 amino acids. The CDR3 loop reads CASRDSQKRDGYTF. The CDR3 region has the DNA TGTGCCAGTAGGGACAGTCAGAAAAGGGATGGCTACACCTTC.

The chain couples TRBV4-1 to TRBJ1-6, with D perhaps TRBD1 (6 bases). V lost 5 bases and J 7 bases, leaving 12 bases between the germline ends. CDR1 and CDR2 from the germline V gene are MGHRA and YSYEKL. The length of the CDR3 is 14 residues. CDR3 amino acids: CASSVTGSNSPLHF. The CDR3 DNA is TGCGCCAGCAGCGTGACAGGTTCGAATTCACCCCTCCACTTT.